This T cell receptor beta chain was captured by sequencing in a study of T cells after yellow fever vaccination. Study conclusions and caveats: Boosting was followed by the reappearance of most primary-vaccination clones (about 96% CD4, 70% to 90% CD8). Weaker overall, the secondary response nonetheless peaked faster (day 5 versus 15). The presence of abundant clonotypes contaminating from the bulk population was possible in FACS-sorted repertoires.

This clonotype was picked up a small number of times. The CDR3 consists of 15 residues. Germline loops: CDR1 MGHRA, CDR2 YSYEKL. The V end was cut by 4 bases, the J end by 2 bases, with 15 bases between. 5'RACE template switching produced TCR cDNA carrying a universal primer site and UMIs. One entry per CDR3 protein, called by TCRdb with MiXCR from the 5' RACE reads. The sample has 50,000 to 60,000 distinct CDR3 sequences; about 6.6% are singletons. This sequence joins TRBV4-1 and TRBJ2-7, with D possibly being TRBD1 or TRBD2 (5 bases each). Material: CD8+ T cells not binding an NS4B(214-222) dextramer, sorted from PBMCs, obtained more than 35 days after the first yellow fever vaccination. The TCR was taken from a man aged 18 to 35 who received the YFV17D yellow fever vaccine. In DNA, the CDR3 is TGCGCCAGCAGCCGAGGGGCCGGGCAGCCCTACGAGCAGTACTTC. As protein: CASSRGAGQPYEQYF.